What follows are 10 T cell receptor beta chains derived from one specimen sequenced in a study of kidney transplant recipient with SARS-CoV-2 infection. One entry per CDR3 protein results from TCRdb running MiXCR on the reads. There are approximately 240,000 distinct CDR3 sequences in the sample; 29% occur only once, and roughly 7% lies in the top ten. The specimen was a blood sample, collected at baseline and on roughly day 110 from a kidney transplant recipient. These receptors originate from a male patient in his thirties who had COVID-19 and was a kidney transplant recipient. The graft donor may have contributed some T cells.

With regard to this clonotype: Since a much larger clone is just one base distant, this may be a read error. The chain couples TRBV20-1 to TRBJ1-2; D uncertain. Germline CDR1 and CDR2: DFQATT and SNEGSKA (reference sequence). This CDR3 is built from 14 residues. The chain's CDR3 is CSARGPRLLGGHTF. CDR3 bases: TGCAGTGCTAGGGGTCCGAGGCTGTTAGGTGGCCACACCTTC.

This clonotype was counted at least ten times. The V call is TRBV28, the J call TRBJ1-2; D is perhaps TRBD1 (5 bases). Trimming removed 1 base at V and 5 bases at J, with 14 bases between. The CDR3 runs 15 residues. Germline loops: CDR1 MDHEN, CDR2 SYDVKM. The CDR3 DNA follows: TGTGCCAGCAGTTTATCTAGGAGGGCAGGGTATGGCTACACCTTC. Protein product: CASSLSRRAGYGYTF.

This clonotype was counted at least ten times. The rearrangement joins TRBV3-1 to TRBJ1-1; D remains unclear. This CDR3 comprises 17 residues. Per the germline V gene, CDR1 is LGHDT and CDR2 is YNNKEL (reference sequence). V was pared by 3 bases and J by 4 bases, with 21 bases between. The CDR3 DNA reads TGTGCCAGCAGCCACACTCCTCCCATTTCAATTCGCACTGAAGCTTTCTTT. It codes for CASSHTPPISIRTEAFF.

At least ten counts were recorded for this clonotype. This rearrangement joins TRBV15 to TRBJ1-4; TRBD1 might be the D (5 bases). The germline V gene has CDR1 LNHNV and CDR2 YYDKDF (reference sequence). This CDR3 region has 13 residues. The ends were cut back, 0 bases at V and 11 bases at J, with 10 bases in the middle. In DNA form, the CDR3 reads TGTGCCACCAGCAGAGAGGCAGGGCCGAAACTGTTTTTT. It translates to CATSREAGPKLFF.

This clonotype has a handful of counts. The CDR3 region is CSVGELVYPPRNEQFF. The CDR3 bases are TGCAGTGTCGGCGAGTTGGTCTACCCGCCGCGTAATGAGCAGTTCTTC. The chain links TRBV20-1 to TRBJ2-1; D is uncertain. CDR3 length equals 16 residues. V lost 7 bases, J lost 7 bases, and 26 bases lay in between. Germline CDR1 DFQATT, CDR2 SNEGSKA (reference sequence).

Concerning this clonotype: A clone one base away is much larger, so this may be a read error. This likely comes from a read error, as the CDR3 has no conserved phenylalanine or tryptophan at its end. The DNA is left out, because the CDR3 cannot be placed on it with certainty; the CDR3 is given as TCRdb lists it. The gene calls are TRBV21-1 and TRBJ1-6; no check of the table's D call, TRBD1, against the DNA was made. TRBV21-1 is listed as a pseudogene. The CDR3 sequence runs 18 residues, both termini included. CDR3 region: CASSPPAGPSRGNSPLHL.

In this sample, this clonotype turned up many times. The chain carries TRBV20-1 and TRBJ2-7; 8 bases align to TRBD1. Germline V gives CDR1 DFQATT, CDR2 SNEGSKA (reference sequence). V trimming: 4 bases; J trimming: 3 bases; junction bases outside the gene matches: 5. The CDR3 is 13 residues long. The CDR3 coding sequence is TGCAGTGCTACCCGGACAGGGAACTACGAGCAGTACTTC. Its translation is CSATRTGNYEQYF.

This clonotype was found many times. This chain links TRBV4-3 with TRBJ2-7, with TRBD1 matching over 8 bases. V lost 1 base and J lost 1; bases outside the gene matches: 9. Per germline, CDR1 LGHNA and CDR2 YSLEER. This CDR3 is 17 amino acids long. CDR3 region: CASSQAHQGASSYEQYF. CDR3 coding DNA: TGCGCCAGCAGCCAAGCCCATCAGGGGGCTTCGTCCTACGAGCAGTACTTC.

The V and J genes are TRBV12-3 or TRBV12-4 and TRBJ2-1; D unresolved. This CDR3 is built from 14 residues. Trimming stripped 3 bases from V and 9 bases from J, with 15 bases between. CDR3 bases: TGTGCCAGCAGTTTGTTATCTCTAAACAGTGAGCAGTTCTTC. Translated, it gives CASSLLSLNSEQFF.

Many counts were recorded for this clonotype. The CDR3 DNA is TGTGCCAGCAATCAGGGGATTTCACCCCTCCACTTT. This translates into CASNQGISPLHF. The chain combines TRBV12-3 or TRBV12-4 with TRBJ1-6, with D tentatively TRBD1 (6 bases). The CDR3 is made up of 12 amino acids. Trimming stripped 7 bases from V and 9 bases from J, with 10 bases between.